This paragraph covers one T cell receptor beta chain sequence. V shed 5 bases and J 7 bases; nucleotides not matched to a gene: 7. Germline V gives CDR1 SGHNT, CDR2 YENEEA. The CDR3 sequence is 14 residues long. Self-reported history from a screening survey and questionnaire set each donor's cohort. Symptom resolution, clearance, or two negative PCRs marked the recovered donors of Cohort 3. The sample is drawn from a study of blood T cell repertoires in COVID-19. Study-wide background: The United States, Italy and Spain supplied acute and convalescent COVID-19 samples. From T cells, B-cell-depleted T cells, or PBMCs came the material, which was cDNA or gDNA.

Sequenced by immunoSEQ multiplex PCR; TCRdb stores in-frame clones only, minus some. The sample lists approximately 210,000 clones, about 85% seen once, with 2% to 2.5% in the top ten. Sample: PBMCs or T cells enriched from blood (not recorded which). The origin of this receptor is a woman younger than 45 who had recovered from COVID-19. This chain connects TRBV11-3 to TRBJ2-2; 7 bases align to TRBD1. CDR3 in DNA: TGTGCCAGCAGCGTGACAGGGTTTGGCGGGGAGCTGTTTTTT. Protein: CASSVTGFGGELFF.